Listed below are T cell receptor beta chains from one sample, sequenced in a study of shared clonotypes between healthy human individuals. The method was immunoSEQ multiplex PCR; TCRdb's version includes in-frame clones alone and lacks a portion of them. This sample has over 1.4 million clones, with roughly 96% found just once. The sample consisted of naive CD4+ T cells sorted from blood. The receptors here all came from a man aged 25-40 years in good health. CDR3s include the opening cysteine and the closing phenylalanine or tryptophan. D genes are given only for firm matches.

J | D | V | CDR3
TRBJ2-7 | NA | TRBV6-6 | CASRRPRDKGGHEQYF
TRBJ2-3 | NA | TRBV5-1 | CASSIRTRTTDTQYF
TRBJ2-5 | NA | TRBV5-4 | CASSPEQGSSETQYF
TRBJ2-5 | NA | TRBV27 | CASSLGVVETQYF
TRBJ1-5 | NA | TRBV2 | CASSAYGGDLPQHF
TRBJ2-2 | NA | TRBV5-5 | CASSYIQGAGELFF
TRBJ2-1 | TRBD2 | TRBV18 | CASSPSSASGRFNEQFF
TRBJ1-1 | NA | TRBV11-1 | CASSIDPLNTEAFF
TRBJ2-1 | NA | TRBV14 | CASSHFLSKDNEQFF
TRBJ1-5 | NA | TRBV2 | CASSETGRGSQPQHF
TRBJ1-5 | NA | TRBV7-9 | CASSSQAEGVSQPQHF
TRBJ2-5 | NA | TRBV4-1 | CASSQGGSRAALQETQYF
TRBJ2-1 | NA | TRBV18 | CASSPPRGADYNEQFF
TRBJ1-2 | NA | TRBV6-6 | CASSTGGGYTF
TRBJ1-2 | TRBD1 | TRBV28 | CASTWDRIYGYTF
TRBJ2-1 | TRBD2 | TRBV5-4 | CASSSGTSGYNEQFF
TRBJ2-4 | NA | TRBV6-1 | CASGKDGRNIQYF
TRBJ1-5 | TRBD1 | TRBV5-6 | CASSYRDSLVTGNQPQHF
TRBJ2-7 | NA | TRBV18 | CASSPLGGVYEQYF
TRBJ1-5 | NA | TRBV9 | CASSPDGDTYQPQHF
TRBJ2-1 | NA | TRBV19 | CASSIKGRQFF
TRBJ1-5 | NA | TRBV5-1 | CASSMDSSQPQHF
TRBJ2-1 | NA | TRBV19 | CASNARGRGYNEQFF
TRBJ1-2 | TRBD1 | TRBV9 | CASSRDSNYGYTF
TRBJ2-3 | TRBD2 | TRBV11-3 | CASSRSGSYDTQYF
TRBJ2-5 | TRBD2 | TRBV19 | CATGGVQETQYF
TRBJ1-1 | NA | TRBV5-1 | CASSPRGAEAFF
TRBJ1-5 | TRBD1 | TRBV28 | CASSLPYWTGSNQPQHF
TRBJ2-5 | TRBD2 | TRBV7-3 | CASSSAGVVGETQYF
TRBJ2-1 | TRBD2 | TRBV5-4 | CASSGGLAGDNEQFF
TRBJ2-1 | TRBD2 | TRBV6-5 | CASSYTSGSYNEQFF
TRBJ2-7 | NA | TRBV27 | CASSLLRLPKAEQYF
TRBJ1-5 | NA | TRBV28 | CASSLSSGAYQPQHF
TRBJ2-1 | NA | TRBV7-7 | CASSRVLGRHNEQFF
TRBJ2-7 | TRBD2 | TRBV10-3 | CAIKTSGTTYEQYF
TRBJ2-1 | NA | TRBV7-3 | CASSTHHYNEQFF
TRBJ1-1 | NA | TRBV2 | CASSVFPRGNTEAFF
TRBJ2-7 | NA | TRBV29-1 | CSVRRVGGRDPYEQYF
TRBJ1-4 | TRBD1 | TRBV9 | CASSGMGQPNEKLFF
TRBJ1-2 | NA | TRBV6-5 | CASSSRDLLGGYTF
TRBJ2-3 | NA | TRBV29-1 | CSVELGRSTDTQYF
TRBJ2-1 | NA | TRBV9 | CASSSSTYSYNEQFF
TRBJ2-2 | TRBD1 | TRBV30 | CAWRQGARELFF
TRBJ1-4 | TRBD1 | TRBV29-1 | CSVGQEDEKLFF
TRBJ1-2 | NA | TRBV6-5 | CASSATGWYGYTF
TRBJ2-5 | NA | TRBV7-2 | CASSSDRTEETQYF
TRBJ2-1 | TRBD1 | TRBV9 | CASSATGTGLYEQFF
TRBJ2-1 | NA | TRBV9 | CASSVVLGGMGNEQFF
TRBJ2-3 | NA | TRBV29-1 | CSVEGGQDTDTQYF
TRBJ1-1 | TRBD1 | TRBV2 | CASSRDRGVTEAFF
TRBJ2-3 | NA | TRBV6-1 | CASSHRGLVADTQYF
TRBJ1-3 | NA | TRBV30 | CAWSGWSSGNTIYF
TRBJ2-1 | TRBD1 | TRBV10-3 | CAISGGRTGDHEQFF
TRBJ2-1 | NA | TRBV19 | CASSIRELFNEQFF